Listed below are T cell receptor beta chains from one sample, sequenced in a study of CD8+ T cells in alopecia areata. The method was immunoSEQ multiplex PCR; TCRdb's version includes in-frame clones alone and lacks a portion of them. Of 250,000 to 350,000 clones in the sample, around three fifths were seen once. The specimen comprised CD4+ T cells sorted from blood, sampled at week 52, from a patient treated with tofacitinib. These receptors all come from a human donor with alopecia areata. Both conserved end residues are part of each CDR3. A D gene is named only where the DNA matches it firmly. Expanded clones are given a class, and other clones once, few, many or no size at all.

V gene	D gene	clone size	J gene	CDR3 protein	CDR3 DNA
TRBV9	NA	NA	TRBJ1-2	CASSVEGWGQHNYGYTF	TGTGCCAGCAGCGTAGAGGGGTGGGGACAACATAACTATGGCTACACCTTC
TRBV29-1	NA	NA	TRBJ2-3	CSVEWRTPDTQYF	TGCAGCGTTGAATGGCGGACCCCAGATACGCAGTATTTT
TRBV25-1	NA	few	TRBJ1-5	CASSEGNQPQHF	TGTGCCAGCAGTGAGGGCAATCAGCCCCAGCATTTT
TRBV29-1	NA	NA	TRBJ2-5	CSVSETQYF	TGCAGCGTGAGTGAGACCCAGTACTTC
TRBV5-6	TRBD2	NA	TRBJ2-7	CASSFRTSGSSEQYF	TGTGCCAGCAGCTTTAGGACTAGCGGTTCCTCCGAGCAGTACTTC
TRBV15	NA	few	TRBJ1-6	CATSTRDSPLHF	TGTGCCACCAGCACCCGGGATTCACCCCTCCACTTT
TRBV5-1	NA	few	TRBJ1-1	CASSLGSGIGENTEAFF	TGCGCCAGCAGCTTGGGGTCCGGAATAGGGGAGAACACTGAAGCTTTCTTT
TRBV5-1	NA	NA	TRBJ2-2	CASSPNTGELFF	TGCGCCAGCAGCCCGAACACCGGGGAGCTGTTTTTT
TRBV29-1	NA	once	TRBJ1-1	CSVWYGTTNTEAFF	TGCAGCGTATGGTACGGGACAACGAACACTGAAGCTTTCTTT
TRBV29-1	NA	NA	TRBJ1-1	CSAQATGRAFF	TGCAGCGCCCAAGCAACAGGGAGGGCTTTCTTT
TRBV6-4	NA	NA	TRBJ2-3	CASSETSTADTQYF	TGTGCCAGCAGTGAAACTAGTACAGCAGATACGCAGTATTTT
TRBV6-6	NA	few	TRBJ2-5	CASLLGGARETQYF	TGTGCCAGCCTCCTGGGGGGCGCCCGGGAGACCCAGTACTTC
TRBV29-1	NA	NA	TRBJ1-1	CSVGQYTEAFF	TGCAGCGTTGGACAGTACACTGAAGCTTTCTTT
TRBV7-2	NA	NA	TRBJ2-7	CASSLVVTQYF	TGTGCCAGCAGCTTAGTCGTAACGCAGTACTTC
TRBV29-1	NA	few	TRBJ2-1	CSVGRQNEQFF	TGCAGCGTTGGAAGACAGAATGAGCAGTTCTTC
TRBV10-3	NA	few	TRBJ2-4	CAISEAEGIQYF	TGTGCCATCTCGGAGGCTGAGGGCATTCAGTACTTC
TRBV25-1	NA	NA	TRBJ1-5	CASSEYSPAEFGHQPQHF	TGTGCCAGCAGTGAATATAGCCCGGCAGAGTTTGGTCATCAGCCCCAGCATTTT
TRBV5-1	NA	NA	TRBJ2-3	CASSQGLTDTQYF	TGCGCCAGCAGCCAGGGCCTCACAGATACGCAGTATTTT
TRBV7-3	NA	few	TRBJ2-3	CASSLQGASDTQYF	TGTGCCAGCAGCTTACAGGGTGCATCTGATACGCAGTATTTT
TRBV30	NA	few	TRBJ2-7	CAWSVRRLGSLEQYF	TGTGCCTGGAGTGTACGCAGGTTAGGTTCGCTCGAGCAGTACTTC
TRBV2	TRBD1	few	TRBJ2-7	CASSGGWTGDSYEQYF	TGTGCCAGCAGCGGAGGCTGGACAGGGGATTCCTACGAGCAGTACTTC
TRBV7-2	NA	few	TRBJ2-1	CASSLAPPLAEQFF	TGTGCCAGCAGCTTAGCGCCCCCTTTGGCTGAGCAGTTCTTC
TRBV5-1	NA	NA	TRBJ2-5	CASTRTPQETQYF	TGCGCCAGCACCCGGACACCGCAAGAGACCCAGTACTTC
TRBV5-1	NA	NA	TRBJ2-5	CASSKPGLQETQYF	TGCGCCAGCAGCAAACCGGGGCTGCAAGAGACCCAGTACTTC
TRBV15	NA	NA	TRBJ1-5	CATTPRLRGPGRNQPQHF	TGTGCCACCACGCCCAGGTTGCGAGGGCCCGGGCGCAATCAGCCCCAGCATTTT
TRBV25-1	NA	once	TRBJ1-1	CASSESAEYTEAFF	TGTGCCAGCAGTGAATCGGCGGAGTACACTGAAGCTTTCTTT
TRBV23-1	TRBD1	few	TRBJ2-2	CASDRGEGFTGELFF	TGCGCCAGCGACAGGGGGGAAGGTTTCACCGGGGAGCTGTTTTTT
TRBV7-6	NA	NA	TRBJ1-1	CASSPSQALGAFF	TGTGCCAGCAGCCCATCCCAGGCATTGGGAGCTTTCTTT
TRBV30	TRBD1	few	TRBJ2-5	CAWSVLTGMGETQYF	TGTGCCTGGAGTGTATTGACAGGGATGGGAGAGACCCAGTACTTC
TRBV5-4	TRBD2	NA	TRBJ2-5	CASSPPGLAGWETQYF	TGTGCCAGCAGCCCCCCGGGACTAGCGGGGTGGGAGACCCAGTACTTC
TRBV29-1	NA	NA	TRBJ2-5	CSVAGLETQYF	TGCAGCGTTGCAGGGTTGGAGACCCAGTACTTC